This T cell receptor (beta chain) emerged from a study of glioma-infiltrating T cells after dendritic cell vaccination. At the level of the study: Patients had newly diagnosed or recurrent glioblastoma and received dendritic cell vaccines. Regarding the study as a whole: Only a small number of patients had complete blood and tumor samples.

Points on this clone: What it binds is unknown.

CDR3 length: 13 amino acids. Germline CDR1 reads SGHAT; CDR2 reads FQNNGV. V was clipped by 0 bases and J by 12 bases, with 11 bases between them. Clones were read by immunoSEQ multiplex PCR, and TCRdb kept only the in-frame ones, dropping some. The table lists approximately 93,000 clones, around 85% of them singletons. Time point indicated: after dendritic cell vaccination, including at tumor progression/relapse. Sequencing was performed on blood, taken after dendritic cell vaccination. The sequence was collected from a human donor with glioblastoma. This sequence joins TRBV11-2 and TRBJ2-2, with a possible D match to TRBD2 (5 bases). The CDR3 DNA reads as TGTGCCAGCAGCTTAGATGGTCGGACTCAGCTGTTTTTT. The encoded protein is CASSLDGRTQLFF.